The 2 T cell receptor beta chains reported below all come from one sample, sequenced in a study. Each CDR3 protein is one row after TCRdb ran MiXCR on the 5' RACE reads. Of about 46,000 distinct CDR3 sequences listed, 28% are singletons. The sample taken for sequencing was naive CD4+ T cells sorted from blood. Sample subset: naive CD4+ T cells, CD4+CD45RA+CD25-. The receptors stem from a female donor with breast cancer.

This clonotype has just a few counts. The rearrangement uses TRBV15 and TRBJ2-3; 9 bases line up with TRBD1. Germline V gives CDR1 LNHNV, CDR2 YYDKDF (reference sequence). V shed 9 bases, J shed 2 bases, and the junction held 9 bases outside the gene matches. The CDR3 covers 15 residues. The chain's CDR3 is CATTDRGRYTDTQYF. The CDR3 nucleotides read TGTGCCACTACGGACAGGGGTCGGTACACAGATACGCAGTATTTT.

This clonotype was seen at least ten times. The chain recombines TRBV24-1 with TRBJ2-2; D not resolved. The CDR3 has 13 amino acids. The germline V gene encodes CDR1 KGHDR and CDR2 SFDVKD. V was clipped by 5 bases and J by 5 bases, with 8 bases between them. CDR3 nucleotides: TGTGCCACCAGTGCCGATCGAACCGGGGAGCTGTTTTTT. Amino acid sequence: CATSADRTGELFF.